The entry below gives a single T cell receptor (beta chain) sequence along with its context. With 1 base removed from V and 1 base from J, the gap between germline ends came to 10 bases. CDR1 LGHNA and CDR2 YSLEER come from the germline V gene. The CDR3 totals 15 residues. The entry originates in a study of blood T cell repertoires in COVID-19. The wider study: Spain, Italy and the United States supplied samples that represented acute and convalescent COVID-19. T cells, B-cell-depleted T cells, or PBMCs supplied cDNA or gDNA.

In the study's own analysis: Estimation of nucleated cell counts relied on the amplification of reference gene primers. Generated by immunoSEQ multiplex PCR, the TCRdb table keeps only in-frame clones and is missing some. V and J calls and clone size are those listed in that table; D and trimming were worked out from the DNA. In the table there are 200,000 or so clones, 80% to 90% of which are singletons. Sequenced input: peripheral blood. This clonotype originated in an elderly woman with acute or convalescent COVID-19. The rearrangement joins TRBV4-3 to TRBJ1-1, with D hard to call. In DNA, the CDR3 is TGCGCCAGCAGCCAAGGAAACATTTGGAACACTGAAGCTTTCTTT. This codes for CASSQGNIWNTEAFF.